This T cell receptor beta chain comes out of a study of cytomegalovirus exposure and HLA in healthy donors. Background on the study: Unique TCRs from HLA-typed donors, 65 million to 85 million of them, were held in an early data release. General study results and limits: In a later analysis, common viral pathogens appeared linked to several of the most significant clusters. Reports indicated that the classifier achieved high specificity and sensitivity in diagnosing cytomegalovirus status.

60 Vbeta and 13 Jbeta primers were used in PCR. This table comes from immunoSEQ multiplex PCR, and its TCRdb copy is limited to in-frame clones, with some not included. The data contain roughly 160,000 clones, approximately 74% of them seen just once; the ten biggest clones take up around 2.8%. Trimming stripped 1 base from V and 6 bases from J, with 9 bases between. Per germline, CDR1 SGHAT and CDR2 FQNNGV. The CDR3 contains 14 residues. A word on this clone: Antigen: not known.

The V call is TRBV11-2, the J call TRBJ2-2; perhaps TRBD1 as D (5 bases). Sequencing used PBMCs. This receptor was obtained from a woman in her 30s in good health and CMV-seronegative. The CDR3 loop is CASSLATVPGELFF. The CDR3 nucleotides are TGTGCCAGCAGCTTAGCGACAGTCCCCGGGGAGCTGTTTTTT.